This TCR beta chain is drawn from a study of T-cell memory formation after mild COVID-19. Study summary: There were largely donor-specific TCR clusters.

In regard to this clonotype: Its antigen is as yet unknown.

Study-level results: Balance between CD4 and CD8 was seen in clones contracting day 15 to 85, and a CD4+ lean was seen in later expanders.

Libraries for TCRalpha and TCRbeta carried sample barcodes and unique molecular identifiers via 5'RACE. TCRdb independently ran MiXCR on the 5' RACE reads; one entry per CDR3 protein. The sample yields about 190,000 distinct CDR3 sequences, approximately 16% seen once. Per the germline V gene, CDR1 is DFQATT and CDR2 is SNEGSKA (reference sequence). Trimming pared 1 base from V and 2 bases from J, leaving 12 bases between. The CDR3 is 14 amino acids. The chain carries TRBV20-1 and TRBJ2-7, with a possible D match to TRBD2 (6 bases). This TCR was sampled from an adult woman who had mild COVID-19 (a few samples of this study predate the infection). Cell type and time point are not known. The sample consisted of PBMCs or a T cell subset sorted from them (not recorded which). The CDR3 DNA follows: TGCAGTGCTAGAGGAGAGGGGACTGCCTACGAGCAGTACTTC. Encoded protein: CSARGEGTAYEQYF.